What follows are 31 T cell receptor beta chains derived from one specimen sequenced in a study of T cells in localized non-small cell lung cancer. Clones were read by immunoSEQ multiplex PCR, and TCRdb kept only the in-frame ones, dropping some. The repertoire holds roughly 4,600 clones, with approximately 28% as singletons. This sample comprised lung tumor tissue, obtained before any cancer treatment. Every receptor here comes from a man aged 35 to 69 with stage III squamous cell lung carcinoma.

This clone has only a few counts. This chain links TRBV11-3 with TRBJ1-1; D might be TRBD1 (6 bases). V was trimmed by 0 bases and J by 5 bases, leaving 13 bases between them. In germline, CDR1 is SGHNT, CDR2 YENEEA. This CDR3 comprises 15 residues. CDR3 DNA sequence: TGTGCCAGCAGCTTAGAGGCGGGGGCGAGGACTGAAGCTTTCTTT. Residues: CASSLEAGARTEAFF.

This clone has only a few counts. The rearrangement links TRBV18 to TRBJ1-2; 9 bases are shared with TRBD1. Germline lookup yields CDR1 KGHSH and CDR2 LQKENI. The CDR3 length is 15 residues. V lost 5 bases to trimming and J lost 6 bases; unmatched junction nucleotides: 10. In nucleotides, the CDR3 is TGTGCCAGCTCAAAGGGGACAGGGAAGGGGAATGGCTACACCTTC. Translating it yields CASSKGTGKGNGYTF.

CDR3 sequence reads: CASSPRVGDTQYF. CDR3 nucleotides: TGTGCCAGTAGCCCCCGGGTGGGAGATACGCAGTATTTT. V and J are TRBV19 and TRBJ2-3; no firm D call. In germline, CDR1 is LNHDA, CDR2 SQIVND (reference sequence). CDR3 size: 13 residues. V lost 6 bases, J lost 5 bases, and 12 bases lay in between.

The rearrangement uses TRBV18 and TRBJ1-1; 8 bases map to TRBD1. The CDR3 length is 15 residues. Unmatched junction bases numbered 5, after V lost 1 base and J lost 4 bases. From germline, CDR1 is KGHSH and CDR2 LQKENI. CDR3 in DNA: TGTGCCAGCTCACCACAAAGGACAGGGACCACTGAAGCTTTCTTT. As protein: CASSPQRTGTTEAFF.

This clone has more than one count but fewer than ten. V is TRBV6-8 and J is TRBJ2-7, with D hard to call. Trimming removed 0 bases at V and 3 bases at J, with 12 bases between. The CDR3 is 15 amino acids. In germline, CDR1 is MNHGY, CDR2 SAAAGT. The CDR3 sequence is CASSYSTATYYEQYF. Here the CDR3 DNA reads TGTGCCAGCAGTTACTCGACGGCAACCTACTACGAGCAGTACTTC.

The chain uses TRBV11-3 and TRBJ1-3; 7 bases match TRBD1. The CDR3 has 14 residues. V gave up 4 bases and J gave up 4 bases; unmatched junction bases: 4. Germline lookup yields CDR1 SGHNT and CDR2 YENEEA. The DNA of the CDR3 is TGTGCCAGCAGCTCGACAGGGACAGGAAACACCATATATTTT. This translates into CASSSTGTGNTIYF.

As concerns this clone: The junction differs from germline at one of its ends, possibly a read error. The rearrangement links TRBV6-8 to TRBJ2-1, with 8 bases fitting TRBD1. In germline, CDR1 is MNHGY, CDR2 SAAAGT. The CDR3 consists of 15 residues. The CDR3 coding sequence is TGTGCCAGCAGTGGCGGGACAGGACAATACAATAAGCAGTTCTTC. Translation gives CASSGGTGQYNKQFF.

The rearrangement links TRBV29-1 to TRBJ1-1; TRBD1 might be the D (5 bases). Germline-derived CDR1 and CDR2 are SQVTM and ANQGSEA. V was cut by 7 bases and J by 1 base, with 19 bases left in between. The CDR3 is made up of 15 amino acids. This chain's CDR3 is CSGEMYPGRNTEAFF. The CDR3 bases are TGCAGCGGAGAGATGTACCCAGGGCGGAACACTGAAGCTTTCTTT.

The V gene is TRBV14, the J gene TRBJ1-4; D is perhaps TRBD1 (5 bases). CDR3 length: 15 amino acids. CDR1 and CDR2 (germline): SGHDN, FVKESK. V was shortened by 0 bases and J by 3 bases, with 8 bases between the two germline ends. The DNA for the CDR3 is TGTGCCAGCAGCCAAGAGGGGGGTCCTAATGAAAAACTGTTTTTT. Residues: CASSQEGGPNEKLFF.

V is TRBV29-1 and J is TRBJ2-5, with D perhaps TRBD1 (6 bases). CDR3 length: 14 amino acids. The V and J ends lost 3 bases and 4 bases respectively, with 15 bases between them. CDR1 and CDR2 from the germline V gene are SQVTM and ANQGSEA. The CDR3 bases are TGCAGCGTTGATAGCCAGGGGCCCGGAGAGACCCAGTACTTC. The encoded protein is CSVDSQGPGETQYF.

This clone has just one count. The chain uses TRBV18 and TRBJ2-4, with unresolved D. Germline lookup yields CDR1 KGHSH and CDR2 LQKENI. There are 17 residues in the CDR3. Trimming left V 1 base short and J 0 bases short, with 13 bases between. This chain's CDR3 is CASSPREGIPAKNIQYF. CDR3 nucleotide sequence: TGTGCCAGCTCACCACGGGAAGGAATACCAGCCAAAAACATTCAGTACTTC.

The gene calls are TRBV15 and TRBJ2-6, with D perhaps matching TRBD2 (5 bases). The V gene's germline CDR1 is LNHNV and CDR2 YYDKDF (reference sequence). Trimming left V 0 bases short and J 2 bases short, with 8 bases between. This CDR3 is 16 amino acids long. As DNA, the CDR3 is TGTGCCACCAGCAGAGATCCCGGGACTGGGGCCAACGTCCTGACTTTC. It is translated as CATSRDPGTGANVLTF.

The rearrangement links TRBV30 to TRBJ2-3; maybe TRBD1 (5 bases). The CDR3 is made up of 13 amino acids. From germline, CDR1 is GTSNPN and CDR2 SVGIG (reference sequence). The V end lost 5 bases, the J end lost 2 bases, and 11 bases lay between the germline ends. The CDR3 DNA follows: TGTGCCTGGCAGGGCCCGAACACAGATACGCAGTATTTT. Translated, it gives CAWQGPNTDTQYF.

The sample holds a few counts of this clone. The gene calls are TRBV6-8 and TRBJ2-2; 11 bases agree with TRBD2. The CDR3 spans 17 residues. V lost 6 bases and J lost 4; bases outside the gene matches: 10. Germline CDR1 is MNHGY and CDR2 is SAAAGT. The CDR3 bases are TGTGCCAGCAGCCGAATTAGCGGGGGGGCCCGCACCGGGGAGCTGTTTTTT. Residues: CASSRISGGARTGELFF.

This sequence joins TRBV19 and TRBJ2-1; 7 bases align to TRBD2. J lost 4 bases, V lost 6 bases, and 15 bases had no gene match. Germline V gives CDR1 LNHDA, CDR2 SQIVND (reference sequence). The CDR3 has 17 residues. The CDR3 region is CASRPSGGLLRYNEQFF. The CDR3 DNA follows: TGTGCCAGTAGACCTTCGGGGGGTCTCCTTAGGTACAATGAGCAGTTCTTC.

The genes are TRBV6-8 and TRBJ1-1, with TRBD1 matching 7 bases. The junction had 10 bases not matched to a gene; V was cut back by 6 bases and J by 3 bases. The germline gives CDR1 MNHGY, CDR2 SAAAGT. The CDR3 extends over 15 amino acids. The CDR3 coding sequence is TGTGCCAGCAGCGAACAGGGGTTGGGGTACACTGAAGCTTTCTTT. Its protein is CASSEQGLGYTEAFF.

The chain carries TRBV7-6 and TRBJ1-1, with D possibly matching TRBD1 (6 bases). The CDR3 is 16 residues long. Trimming pared 2 bases from V and 0 bases from J, leaving 13 bases between. The germline V gene encodes CDR1 SGHVS and CDR2 FNYEAQ. CDR3: CASSLLGGGMNTEAFF. The CDR3 nucleotides read TGTGCCAGCAGCTTATTAGGGGGGGGAATGAACACTGAAGCTTTCTTT.

This chain connects TRBV29-1 to TRBJ2-1; the D gene is possibly TRBD1 (6 bases). V shed 6 bases and J shed 5 bases, with 14 bases lying between them. The CDR3 consists of 13 residues. Looked up from germline, CDR1 is SQVTM and CDR2 is ANQGSEA. The CDR3 loop reads CSVPRGWDNEQFF. The CDR3 region has the DNA TGCAGCGTACCCAGGGGATGGGACAATGAGCAGTTCTTC.

This sequence joins TRBV19 and TRBJ2-1, with D perhaps matching TRBD1 (6 bases). The V gene lost 5 bases and the J gene lost 6 bases, with 11 bases spanning the gap. From germline, CDR1 is LNHDA and CDR2 SQIVND (reference sequence). The CDR3 sequence is 13 residues long. The CDR3 loop reads CASSEQGSNEQFF. The CDR3 DNA is TGTGCCAGTAGTGAACAGGGATCCAATGAGCAGTTCTTC.

This rearrangement joins TRBV9 to TRBJ1-6, with 7 bases that match TRBD1. This CDR3 is built from 13 residues. CDR1 SGDLS and CDR2 YYNGEE come from the germline V gene. Trimming cost V 7 bases and J 5 bases; bases outside gene matches: 3. CDR3 nucleotides: TGTGCCAGCCGCAGGGGGGATAATTCACCCCTCCACTTT. Translating gives CASRRGDNSPLHF.

This clone was recorded a few times. The chain carries TRBV11-3 and TRBJ2-1, with D possibly matching TRBD1 (7 bases). The CDR3 contains 15 residues. V was shortened by 5 bases and J by 4 bases, with 15 bases between the two germline ends. Germline V CDR1 and CDR2: SGHNT, YENEEA. CDR3 region: CASSGGGREYNEQFF. CDR3 sequence (DNA): TGTGCCAGCAGCGGAGGGGGCAGGGAGTACAATGAGCAGTTCTTC.

This clone was recorded a few times. The V gene is TRBV11-1, the J gene TRBJ2-5; D unclear. Between the trimmed V and J ends, which lost 5 bases and 5 bases, there was a span of 15 bases. Looked up from germline, CDR1 is SGHAT and CDR2 is FQDESV (reference sequence). This CDR3 region has 14 residues. This CDR3 is CASSLPGLRETQYF. DNA of the CDR3: TGTGCCAGCAGCCTGCCGGGCCTAAGGGAGACCCAGTACTTC.

This chain uses TRBV19 with TRBJ1-6, with D possibly TRBD1 on 6 matching bases. CDR1 and CDR2 from the germline V gene are LNHDA and SQIVND (reference sequence). V shed 6 bases and J shed 9 bases, with 12 bases lying between them. The CDR3 is 13 residues long. The CDR3 nucleotides read TGTGCCAGTAGCACAGGGAGTAGTTCACCCCTCCACTTT. Translated: CASSTGSSSPLHF.

The chain is built from TRBV12-5 and TRBJ2-3, with D uncertain. This CDR3 region has 14 residues. From germline, CDR1 is LGHNT and CDR2 FRNRAP. V was clipped by 2 bases and J by 0 bases, with 6 bases between them. The CDR3, as DNA: TGTGCTAGTGGTTTGACGGGTAGCACAGATACGCAGTATTTT. It translates to CASGLTGSTDTQYF.

This clone was detected only once. The chain couples TRBV12-5 to TRBJ1-2, with D unresolved. The germline CDR1 and CDR2 sequences are LGHNT and FRNRAP. This CDR3 is built from 12 residues. Trimming left V 3 bases short and J 1 base short, with 3 bases between. Here the CDR3 reads CASGFNNYGYTF. The CDR3 coding sequence is TGTGCTAGTGGTTTTAATAACTATGGCTACACCTTC.

The CDR3 loop is CASSIRAGGQFF. The CDR3 DNA is TGTGCCAGTAGTATTCGTGCGGGGGGGCAGTTCTTC. The rearrangement joins TRBV19 to TRBJ2-1; 8 bases align to TRBD2. From germline, CDR1 is LNHDA and CDR2 SQIVND (reference sequence). Losses at the gene ends were 3 bases for V and 12 bases for J; bases not matched to a gene: 4. The CDR3 is 12 residues long.

In its sample, this clone ranks as medium-sized (0.01 to 0.1%). The chain couples TRBV11-3 to TRBJ2-3, with D perhaps TRBD1 (6 bases). Trimming removed 1 base from V and 1 base from J, with 9 bases in between. CDR1 and CDR2 from the germline V gene are SGHNT and YENEEA. This CDR3 contains 15 residues. The CDR3 DNA reads TGTGCCAGCAGCTTAGTTGAGGGGGGCACAGATACGCAGTATTTT. Its protein product is CASSLVEGGTDTQYF.

The chain joins TRBV5-1 to TRBJ2-2; TRBD1 agrees at 9 bases. Germline V lookup: CDR1 SGHRS, CDR2 YFSETQ. The length of the CDR3 is 15 residues. V lost 4 bases to trimming and J lost 3 bases; unmatched junction nucleotides: 4. CDR3 residues: CASSTGQGHTGELFF. The CDR3, as DNA: TGCGCCAGCAGCACCGGACAGGGGCACACCGGGGAGCTGTTTTTT.

The chain couples TRBV14 to TRBJ2-4; 8 positions match TRBD2. With V trimmed by 5 bases and J by 8 bases, 8 bases remained unmatched. Per germline, CDR1 SGHDN and CDR2 FVKESK. The CDR3 is 14 residues long. The CDR3 loop is CASSLGLGRDIQYF. The CDR3 DNA follows: TGTGCCAGCAGCTTGGGACTAGGCAGGGACATTCAGTACTTC.

The chain joins TRBV19 to TRBJ1-5; TRBD1 matches 7 bases. The CDR3 runs 16 residues. Germline V lookup: CDR1 LNHDA, CDR2 SQIVND (reference sequence). CDR3 loop: CASAISTGDKDQPQHF. CDR3 DNA: TGTGCTAGTGCCATCTCCACAGGGGACAAGGATCAGCCCCAGCATTTT.

The table lists this clone with a few counts. This chain joins TRBV5-1 and TRBJ1-4; no firm D call. CDR3 length: 14 amino acids. Germline V lookup: CDR1 SGHRS, CDR2 YFSETQ. Trimming removed 4 bases at V and 8 bases at J, with 15 bases between. The CDR3 bases are TGCGCCAGCAGCCCCCGGGCCCCGGAGGAAAAACTGTTTTTT. Translation gives CASSPRAPEEKLFF.